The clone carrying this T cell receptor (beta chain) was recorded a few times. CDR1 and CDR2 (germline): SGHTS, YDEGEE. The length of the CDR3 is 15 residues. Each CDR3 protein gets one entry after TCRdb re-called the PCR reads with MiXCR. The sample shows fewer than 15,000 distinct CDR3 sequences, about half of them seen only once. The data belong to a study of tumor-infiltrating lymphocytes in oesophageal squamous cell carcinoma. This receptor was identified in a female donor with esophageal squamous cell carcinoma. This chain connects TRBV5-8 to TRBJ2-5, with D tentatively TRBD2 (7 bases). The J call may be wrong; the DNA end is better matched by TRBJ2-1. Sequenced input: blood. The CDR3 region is CASSFRGGGQETQFF. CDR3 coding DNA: TGTGCCAGCAGCTTCCGCGGCGGGGGCCAAGAGACCCAGTTCTTC.